The T cell receptor beta chain described here comes from a study of CXCR3-negative and CXCR3-positive naive CD8 T cells. Germline V CDR1 and CDR2: DFQATT, SNEGSKA (reference sequence). The CDR3 runs 15 residues. Findings and limits, study-wide: Against CXCR3-negative naive cells, CXCR3-positive naive cells showed more hydrophobic TRB CDR3s. Both naive subsets showed comparably high diversity, and memory CD8+ cells showed much lower diversity. The study inferred TCR strength from TRB CDR3 properties and found comparable surface CD5 between naive subsets.

To note about this clonotype: Its antigen is undetermined.

UMI-labeled 5' RACE TRB cDNA libraries were prepared from the cells. No DNA is given; TCRdb re-called the 5' RACE reads and lists each CDR3 protein once. This specimen shows about 24,000 distinct CDR3 sequences; the ten leading clones hold approximately 4.1%. The chain couples TRBV20-1 to TRBJ1-1. The sequencing input was naive CXCR3- CD8+ T cells from blood. Subset noted: CD45RO-CCR7+CD27+CD95- naive CD8+ T cells lacking CXCR3 (TNR3-). The sequence was collected from a human donor in good health. Some clones in this sample may be carry-over from other donors' samples. The CDR3 here is CSALGGVIMGTEAFF.